The entry below gives a single T cell receptor beta chain sequence along with its context. This CDR3 is also generated by other DNA sequences in the sample. The authors extracted RNA and reverse transcribed it into cDNA as the sequencing template. Produced via immunoSEQ multiplex PCR; TCRdb's table is partial and in-frame only. Of over 50,000 clones in the sample, 40% to 50% were seen once. The sample is drawn from a study of CD8+ T cells in alopecia areata. It was from alopecia areata patients that lesional scalp punch biopsies and peripheral blood were collected. This sequence originates from a human donor with alopecia areata. Sequencing used CD8+ T cells sorted from blood, obtained at week 0.

CDR3 in amino acids: CSVGGNEQFF. CDR3 DNA sequence: TGCAGCGTTGGGGGTAATGAGCAGTTCTTC. The J gene is TRBJ2-1, the V gene TRBV29-1; D remains ambiguous. Trimming took 4 bases from V and 7 from J, leaving 5 bases between them. CDR1 SQVTM and CDR2 ANQGSEA come from the germline V gene. The CDR3 contains 10 residues.